The entry that follows covers one TCR beta chain sequence. Antigen: not known. Clinicians diagnosed using symptoms, serum thyroxine, TRAb, thyroid ultrasound and orbital computed tomography. Amplified material comprised TCR beta CDR3 regions derived from RNA transcripts. HTBI primers were used in a first-round RT-PCR, which preceded a second-round multiplex PCR. TCRdb processed the multiplex PCR reads anew with MiXCR; each CDR3 protein has one entry. The table shows some 1.1 million distinct CDR3 sequences, with roughly two fifths occurring only once. The CDR3 sequence is 15 residues long. Germline-derived CDR1 and CDR2 are DFQATT and SNEGSKA (reference sequence). V dropped 6 bases and J dropped 4; count of bases not matched to a gene: 13. The entry originates in a study of Graves' ophthalmopathy and Graves' hyperthyroidism. Study-wide results and caveats: Ophthalmopathy progression predictions by the model showed approximately 75% specificity and 70.59% sensitivity.

The V gene is TRBV20-1, the J gene TRBJ2-5; TRBD2 agrees at 8 bases. The receptor's source is an adult man with Graves' hyperthyroidism. Sequencing used peripheral blood or thyroid tissue (not recorded which). CDR3 sequence (DNA): TGCAGTGCCATCTCGGCTAGCGGGCTTAGAGAGACCCAGTACTTC. Its translation: CSAISASGLRETQYF.